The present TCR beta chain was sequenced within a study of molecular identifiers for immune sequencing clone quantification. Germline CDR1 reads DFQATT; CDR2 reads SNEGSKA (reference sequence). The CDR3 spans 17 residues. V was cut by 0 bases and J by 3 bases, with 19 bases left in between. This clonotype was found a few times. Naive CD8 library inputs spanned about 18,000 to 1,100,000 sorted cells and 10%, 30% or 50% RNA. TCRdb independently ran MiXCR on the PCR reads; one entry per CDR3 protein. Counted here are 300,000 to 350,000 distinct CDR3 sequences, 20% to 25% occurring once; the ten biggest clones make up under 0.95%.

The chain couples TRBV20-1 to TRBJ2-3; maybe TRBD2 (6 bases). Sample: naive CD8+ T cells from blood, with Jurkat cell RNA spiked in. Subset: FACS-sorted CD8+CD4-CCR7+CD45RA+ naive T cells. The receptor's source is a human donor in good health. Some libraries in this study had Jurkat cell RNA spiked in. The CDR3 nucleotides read TGCAGTGCTAGAGATTTCGGGCTTGGGGGGACTACAGATACGCAGTATTTT. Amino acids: CSARDFGLGGTTDTQYF.